This T cell receptor (beta chain) was documented in a study of human T cells and chemical hapten exposure. General observations from the study: Versus controls, significantly more large CDR3 similarity clusters arose from expanded TCRs.

The germline V and J ends were trimmed by 8 bases and 4 bases, with 21 bases remaining between them. Per the germline V gene, CDR1 is MDHEN and CDR2 is SYDVKM. The length of the CDR3 is 17 residues. Individual cDNA molecules each carried unique molecular identifiers attached by the library. TCRdb re-called the RACE reads with MiXCR, one entry per CDR3 protein. Of around 110,000 distinct CDR3 sequences in the sample, about 12% were seen once. The time point denotes: patch test 1, 2 weeks after DPC sensitization. The treatment denotes: therapeutic diphenylcyclopropenone sensitization with weekly scalp DPC. Only after blood had been drawn was each patch test applied. This clonotype was counted a few times. What it binds is unknown.

V usage is TRBV28 and J usage is TRBJ1-6; TRBD1 is a possible D gene (6 bases). This sample comprised whole blood, obtained in connection with sensitization to the hapten diphenylcyclopropenone (DPC). The origin of this receptor is a woman aged 50 to 60 with alopecia areata. Some clones in this sample may be carry-over from other donors' samples. The CDR3 is CASDSGGSDRYNSPLHF. CDR3 in DNA: TGTGCCAGCGATTCTGGGGGCTCAGATAGATATAATTCACCCCTCCACTTT.